This is a list of T cell receptor beta chains from one sample in a study of T cell clonotyping in hematopoietic cell transplantation. Repertoires were generated with immunoSEQ multiplex PCR, while TCRdb's copy carries only in-frame clones and drops some. The data contain approximately 26,000 clones, roughly 88% of them singletons. Sequencing was performed on peripheral blood mononuclear cells, taken before stem cell transplant. The source is an older woman with acute myeloid leukemia. Some clones in this sample may be carry-over from other donors' samples. The conserved cysteine and the conserved F or W are not part of the CDR3 here.

v_call	j_call	cdr3_aa
TRBV7-6	TRBJ2-2	ASSTQLSGSQSGTGELF
TRBV7-2	TRBJ2-7	ASSLPYYEQY
TRBV6-6	TRBJ2-5	ASSYSPEETQY
TRBV2	TRBJ1-4	ASSGRGSGEKLF
TRBV14	TRBJ2-2	ASSQDINLGTQRGGELF
TRBV6-5	TRBJ2-7	ASSGPGQGGKGQY
TRBV7-6	TRBJ1-5	ASSLWATGDSNQPQH
TRBV27	TRBJ2-1	ASTKLAGGNQNEQF
TRBV7-6	TRBJ1-1	ASSWGDGNTEAF
TRBV7-9	TRBJ1-2	ATPGQVVDGYT
TRBV27	TRBJ1-1	ASSSGGTEAF
TRBV29-1	TRBJ2-2	SGVGGQGTGELF
TRBV7-8	TRBJ1-2	ASSLAPQGWGAGGYT
TRBV5-1	TRBJ1-6	ASSPPAAGNSPLH
TRBV7-9	TRBJ1-6	ASSDRARSYNSPLH
TRBV28	TRBJ2-7	ASRNSGSAEQY
TRBV10-3	TRBJ1-5	AAGVGTYNQPQH
TRBV27	TRBJ1-2	ASSFRTGVGYT
TRBV7-9	TRBJ2-4	ASSQLAGGPQAKNIQY
TRBV5-6	TRBJ2-7	ASSVGRTYEQY
TRBV5-1	TRBJ2-7	ASSTTGPSYEQY
TRBV5-4	TRBJ2-5	ASSFGLEETQY
TRBV7-9	TRBJ1-2	ASSLNSYGYT
TRBV29-1	TRBJ1-2	SVEGSLGYGYT
TRBV4-3	TRBJ2-1	ASSQASGLAGVSYNEQF
TRBV2	TRBJ2-7	AGRRDGYEQY
TRBV7-9	TRBJ1-6	AVHRGPGYSPLH
TRBV5-4	TRBJ2-4	ASSVTGGRNIQY
TRBV14	TRBJ1-6	ASSQYKGSPLH
TRBV25-1	TRBJ2-3	ASSEYALVGQGLDTQY
TRBV13	TRBJ2-7	ASSPGMGGGYEQY
TRBV20-1	TRBJ1-2	SASKGYT
TRBV20-1	TRBJ1-2	SARERSGYT
TRBV7-2	TRBJ2-3	ASSLMGGTDTQY
TRBV10-3	TRBJ1-5	AISEGGRAGNQPQH
TRBV5-1	TRBJ1-2	ASSLGQGNYGYT
TRBV28	TRBJ1-5	ASKVSAGGGNQPQH
TRBV19	TRBJ1-2	ASSPLDRPLGYGYT
TRBV11-1	TRBJ2-2	ASKRTANTGELF
TRBV7-2	TRBJ2-2	ASSLAGQGVGELF
TRBV6-5	TRBJ2-2	ASSSMRETGELF
TRBV6-6	TRBJ2-2	ASSYSGGRDTGELF